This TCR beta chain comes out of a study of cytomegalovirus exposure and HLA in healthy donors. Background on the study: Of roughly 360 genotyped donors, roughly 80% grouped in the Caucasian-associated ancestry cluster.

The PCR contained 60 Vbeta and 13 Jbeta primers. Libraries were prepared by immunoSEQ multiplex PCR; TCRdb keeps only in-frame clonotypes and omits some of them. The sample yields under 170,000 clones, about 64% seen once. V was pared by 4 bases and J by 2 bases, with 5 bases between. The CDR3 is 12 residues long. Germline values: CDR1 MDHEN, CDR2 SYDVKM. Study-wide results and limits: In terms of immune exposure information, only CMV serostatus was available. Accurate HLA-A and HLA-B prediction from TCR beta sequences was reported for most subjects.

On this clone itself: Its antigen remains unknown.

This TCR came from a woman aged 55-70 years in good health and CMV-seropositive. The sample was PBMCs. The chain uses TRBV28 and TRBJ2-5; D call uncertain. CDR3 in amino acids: CASSSTQETQYF. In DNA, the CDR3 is TGTGCCAGCAGTTCCACTCAAGAGACCCAGTACTTC.